Sequencing of this T cell receptor (beta chain) was carried out in a study of shared clonotypes between healthy human individuals. Germline CDR1 reads LNHDA; CDR2 reads SQIVND (reference sequence). Losses at the gene ends were 10 bases for V and 1 base for J; bases not matched to a gene: 17. This CDR3 has 17 amino acids. It was across several immunoSEQ plates that each subset's genomic DNA was evenly split. The table came from immunoSEQ multiplex PCR; TCRdb's copy has only in-frame clones and leaves some out. The sample holds around 2.3 million clones, more than 90% seen once. The gene calls are TRBV19 and TRBJ1-1; 8 bases fit TRBD1. This sequence was found in a man younger than 35 in good health. The sequenced sample consisted of naive CD4+ T cells sorted from blood. Stated subset: CD45RA+ positively selected. Here the CDR3 DNA reads TGTGCCACCCTACGAATTACCCCGGGACAGGCGAACACTGAAGCTTTCTTT. Encoded protein: CATLRITPGQANTEAFF.